This TCR beta chain was identified during a study of cytomegalovirus exposure and HLA in healthy donors. Across the whole study: Tens of millions of unique TCRs from HLA-typed donors were held in an early release of data. Study observations and caveats: Relative to equally common others, HLA-associated TCR beta chains showed greater clonal expansion in a later analysis. Sequencing artifact likely explains a cluster of highly shared sequence variants.

The primer mix had 60 Vbeta and 13 Jbeta primers. Under the authors' procedure: Later reanalysis found 70 million to 95 million unique TCR beta chains, 10 million to 14 million of them shared. The assay was immunoSEQ multiplex PCR, and TCRdb's table has in-frame clones only and misses some. The V and J calls and clone size were taken over from that table, and D and trimming were inferred from the DNA. The table includes approximately 120,000 clones, around four fifths detected once. The CDR3 sequence is 15 residues long. Germline V gives CDR1 ENHRY, CDR2 SYGVKD. J was trimmed by 3 bases and V by 10 bases; bases with no gene match: 5. Turning to this clone: Its specificity is not known.

This chain connects TRBV10-3 to TRBJ2-2; 13 bases line up with TRBD2. Sequenced sample: PBMCs. The sequence came from a man aged 18 to 30 in good health and CMV-seropositive. CDR3 residues: CATNGLAGDTGELFF. As DNA, the CDR3 is TGTGCCACTAATGGACTAGCGGGGGACACCGGGGAGCTGTTTTTT.